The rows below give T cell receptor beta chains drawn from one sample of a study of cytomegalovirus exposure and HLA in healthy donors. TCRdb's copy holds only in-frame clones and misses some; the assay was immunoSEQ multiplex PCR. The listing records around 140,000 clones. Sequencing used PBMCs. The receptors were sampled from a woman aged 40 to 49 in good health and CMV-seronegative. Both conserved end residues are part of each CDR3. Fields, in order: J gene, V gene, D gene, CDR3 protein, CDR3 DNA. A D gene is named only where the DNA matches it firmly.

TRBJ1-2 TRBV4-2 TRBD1 CASSQGGGGPYGYTF TGTGCCAGCAGCCAAGGAGGGGGCGGCCCCTATGGCTACACCTTC
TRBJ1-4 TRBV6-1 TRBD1 CASSPGQDEKLFF TGTGCCAGCAGTCCGGGACAGGATGAAAAACTGTTTTTT
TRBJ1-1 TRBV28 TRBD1 CASSLLPGQGDTEAFF TGTGCCAGCAGTTTATTACCGGGACAGGGGGACACTGAAGCTTTCTTT
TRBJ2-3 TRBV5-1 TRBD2 CASSPRTSQADTQYF TGCGCCAGCAGCCCCCGGACTAGCCAAGCAGATACGCAGTATTTT
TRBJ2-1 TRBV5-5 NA CASSLVVAWNEQFF TGTGCCAGCAGCTTGGTAGTAGCGTGGAATGAGCAGTTCTTC
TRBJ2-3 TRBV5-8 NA CASSLDGHRKSGDF TGTGCCAGCAGCTTGGATGGACACCGTAAATCGGGGGATTTT
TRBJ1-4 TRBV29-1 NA CSVEEQWANEKLFF TGCAGCGTTGAAGAACAGTGGGCGAATGAAAAACTGTTTTTT
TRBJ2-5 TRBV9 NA CASSVAAAYQETQYF TGTGCCAGCAGCGTAGCTGCGGCGTACCAAGAGACCCAGTACTTC
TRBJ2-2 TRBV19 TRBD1 CASSVPGQGVTGELFF TGTGCCAGTAGTGTCCCGGGACAGGGGGTCACCGGGGAGCTGTTTTTT
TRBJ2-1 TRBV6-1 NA CASSLHGRNEQFF TGTGCCAGCAGCCTGCATGGGCGCAATGAGCAGTTCTTC
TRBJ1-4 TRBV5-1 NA CASSIEGATNEKLFF TGCGCCAGCAGCATCGAGGGGGCAACTAATGAAAAACTGTTTTTT
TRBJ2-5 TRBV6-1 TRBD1 CASSVLTGDQETQYF TGTGCCAGCAGTGTCTTAACAGGGGACCAAGAGACCCAGTACTTC
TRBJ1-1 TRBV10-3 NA CAISGTTGNTEAFF TGTGCCATCAGTGGGACGACAGGGAACACTGAAGCTTTCTTT
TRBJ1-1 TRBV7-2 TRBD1 CASSPSRDRSGTEAFF TGTGCCAGCAGCCCGTCCCGGGACAGGTCGGGGACTGAAGCTTTCTTT
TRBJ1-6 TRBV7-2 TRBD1 CASSPSGQGRTYNSPLHF TGTGCCAGCAGCCCCAGTGGACAGGGGAGGACCTATAATTCACCCCTCCACTTT
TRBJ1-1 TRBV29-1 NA CSVDFRGATTEAFF TGCAGCGTTGATTTCCGGGGGGCGACCACTGAAGCTTTCTTT
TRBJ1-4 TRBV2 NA CASQTQGINEKLFF TGTGCCAGCCAGACCCAGGGTATCAATGAAAAACTGTTTTTT
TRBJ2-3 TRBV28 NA CASQLTTDTQYF TGTGCCAGCCAATTGACAACAGATACGCAGTATTTT
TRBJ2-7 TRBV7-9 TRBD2 CASSLGGTYFEQYF TGTGCCAGCAGCTTGGGGGGGACCTACTTTGAGCAGTACTTC
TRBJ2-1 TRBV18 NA CASSPTSGLNEQFF TGTGCCAGCTCTCCCACTTCAGGGCTCAATGAGCAGTTCTTC
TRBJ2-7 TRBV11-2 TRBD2 CASSLAREGEQYF TGTGCCAGCAGCTTAGCCAGGGAGGGAGAGCAGTACTTC
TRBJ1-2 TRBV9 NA CASSVDSRGTYGYTF TGTGCCAGCAGCGTAGATAGCAGGGGAACCTATGGCTACACCTTC
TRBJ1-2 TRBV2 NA CASSILPGAGGYTF TGTGCCAGCAGCATACTACCAGGGGCGGGCGGCTACACCTTC
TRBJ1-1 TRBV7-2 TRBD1 CASSLVGTENTEAFF TGTGCCAGCAGCTTAGTTGGGACAGAGAACACTGAAGCTTTCTTT
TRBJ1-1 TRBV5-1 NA CASSSGQTNRVTEAFF TGCGCCAGCAGCTCCGGCCAAACAAACAGGGTCACTGAAGCTTTCTTT
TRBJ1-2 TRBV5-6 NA CASSPLGRRDGYTF TGTGCCAGCAGCCCCTTGGGGCGCAGGGATGGCTACACCTTC
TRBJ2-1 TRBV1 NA CTSWTSGVYNEQFF TGCACCAGCTGGACTAGCGGGGTCTACAATGAGCAGTTCTTC
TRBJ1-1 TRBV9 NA CASSVVGAANMNTEAFF TGTGCCAGCAGCGTAGTTGGGGCAGCCAACATGAACACTGAAGCTTTCTTT
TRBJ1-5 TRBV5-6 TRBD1 CASSSGTGSNQPQHF TGTGCCAGCAGCTCCGGGACAGGGAGCAATCAGCCCCAGCATTTT
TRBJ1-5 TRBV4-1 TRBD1 CASSQARRGTGNQPQHF TGCGCCAGCAGCCAAGCCCGGCGTGGGACAGGGAATCAGCCCCAGCATTTT
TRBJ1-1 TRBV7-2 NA CASSSIGAGTEAFF TGTGCCAGCAGCTCGATTGGGGCAGGGACTGAAGCTTTCTTT
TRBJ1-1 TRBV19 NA CASSPSDWRGTEAFF TGTGCCAGTAGTCCCTCTGACTGGCGTGGGACTGAAGCTTTCTTT
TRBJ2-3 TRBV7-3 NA CASSDQGRDTQYF TGTGCCAGCAGCGACCAGGGAAGAGATACGCAGTATTTT
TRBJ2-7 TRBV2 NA CASRDSLYEQYF TGTGCCAGCAGGGACAGCCTATACGAGCAGTACTTC
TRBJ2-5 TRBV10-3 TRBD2 CAISEVGVGSGGVSYFQETQYF TGTGCCATCAGTGAGGTTGGGGTCGGTAGCGGGGGGGTGTCTTATTTCCAAGAGACCCAGTACTTC
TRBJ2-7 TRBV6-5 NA CASSSTQGINYEQYF TGTGCCAGCAGTTCCACACAGGGAATAAACTACGAGCAGTACTTC
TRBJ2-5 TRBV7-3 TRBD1 CASSLRPDRGLQETQYF TGTGCCAGCAGCTTAAGGCCCGACAGGGGGCTTCAAGAGACCCAGTACTTC
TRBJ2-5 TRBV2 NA CASNGETFGETQYF TGTGCCAGCAATGGGGAGACTTTCGGGGAGACCCAGTACTTC
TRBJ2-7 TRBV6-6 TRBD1 CASSRDRSYEQYF TGTGCCAGCAGCCGGGACAGGTCCTACGAGCAGTACTTC
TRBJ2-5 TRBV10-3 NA CAISGEAGETQYF TGTGCCATCAGTGGTGAGGCCGGGGAGACCCAGTACTTC
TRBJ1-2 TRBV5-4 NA CASSPTDSYGYTF TGTGCCAGCAGCCCAACTGATTCCTATGGCTACACCTTC
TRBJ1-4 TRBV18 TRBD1 CASYRDRNEKLFF TGTGCCAGCTACCGGGACAGGAATGAAAAACTGTTTTTT
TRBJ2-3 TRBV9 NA CASSGRGYGTDTQYF TGTGCCAGCAGCGGGCGAGGGTACGGCACAGATACGCAGTATTTT
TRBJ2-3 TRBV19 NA CASRAGEAQYF TGTGCCAGTAGGGCCGGGGAAGCGCAGTATTTT
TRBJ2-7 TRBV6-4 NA CASSDLVQTYEQYF TGTGCCAGCAGTGACTTGGTACAGACCTACGAGCAGTACTTC
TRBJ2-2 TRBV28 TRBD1 CASQGATTGELFF TGTGCCTCCCAGGGGGCGACCACCGGGGAGCTGTTTTTT
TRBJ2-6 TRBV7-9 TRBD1 CAKDRDANVLTF TGTGCCAAAGACAGGGACGCCAACGTCCTGACTTTC
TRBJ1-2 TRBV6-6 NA CASRTGINYGYTF TGTGCCAGCAGGACGGGGATTAACTATGGCTACACCTTC
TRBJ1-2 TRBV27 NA CASTAVGTDIYGYTF TGTGCCAGCACCGCGGTGGGGACTGATATTTATGGCTACACCTTC
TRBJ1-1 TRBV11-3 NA CASSLRAGENTEAFF TGTGCCAGCAGCTTAAGGGCAGGGGAAAACACTGAAGCTTTCTTT
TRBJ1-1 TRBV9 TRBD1 CASSGEDRATEAFF TGTGCCAGCAGCGGTGAAGACAGGGCCACTGAAGCTTTCTTC
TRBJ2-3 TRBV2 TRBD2 CASRVLAGLGGTQYF TGTGCCAGCAGAGTACTAGCGGGGCTCGGGGGTACGCAGTATTTT